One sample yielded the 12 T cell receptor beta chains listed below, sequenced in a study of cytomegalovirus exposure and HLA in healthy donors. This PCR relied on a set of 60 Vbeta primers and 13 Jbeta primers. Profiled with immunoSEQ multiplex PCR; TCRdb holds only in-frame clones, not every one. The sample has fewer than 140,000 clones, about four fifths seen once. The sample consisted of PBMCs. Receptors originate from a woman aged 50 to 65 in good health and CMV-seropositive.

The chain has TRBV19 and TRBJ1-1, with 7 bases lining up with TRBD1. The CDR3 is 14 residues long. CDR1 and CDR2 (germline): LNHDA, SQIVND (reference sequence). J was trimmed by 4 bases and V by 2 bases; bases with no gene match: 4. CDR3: CASSITGVLTEAFF. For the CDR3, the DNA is TGTGCCAGTAGTATAACAGGGGTTCTCACTGAAGCTTTCTTT.

Here the CDR3 reads CAWGLVRNEQFF. The CDR3 bases are TGTGCCTGGGGACTAGTAAGGAATGAGCAGTTCTTC. The chain is built from TRBV30 and TRBJ2-1, with TRBD2 identical over 7 bases. The CDR3 covers 12 residues. Germline CDR1 and CDR2: GTSNPN and SVGIG (reference sequence). The junction had 5 bases not matched to a gene; V was cut back by 5 bases and J by 7 bases.

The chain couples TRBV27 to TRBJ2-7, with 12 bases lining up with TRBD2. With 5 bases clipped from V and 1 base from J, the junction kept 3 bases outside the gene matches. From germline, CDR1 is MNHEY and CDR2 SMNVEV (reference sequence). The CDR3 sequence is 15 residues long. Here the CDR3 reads CASSQTSGGSYEQYF. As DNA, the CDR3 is TGTGCCAGCAGTCAAACTAGCGGGGGGTCCTACGAGCAGTACTTC.

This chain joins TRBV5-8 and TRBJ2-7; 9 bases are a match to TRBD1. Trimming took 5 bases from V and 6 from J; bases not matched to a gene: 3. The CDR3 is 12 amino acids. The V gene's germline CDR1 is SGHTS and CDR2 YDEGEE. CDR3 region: CASSSTGGEQYF. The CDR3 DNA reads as TGTGCCAGCAGTTCGACAGGGGGCGAGCAGTACTTC. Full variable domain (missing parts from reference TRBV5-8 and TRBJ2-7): EAGVTQSPTHLIKTRGQQATLRCSPISGHTSVYWYQQALGLGLQFLLWYDEGEERNRGNFPPRFSGRQFPNYSSELNVNALELEDSALYLCASSSTGGEQYFGPGTRLTVT.

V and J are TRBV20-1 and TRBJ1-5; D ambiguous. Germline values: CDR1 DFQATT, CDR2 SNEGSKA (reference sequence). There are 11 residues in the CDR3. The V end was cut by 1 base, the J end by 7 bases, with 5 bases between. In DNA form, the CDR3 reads TGCAGTGCTAGAGGCGGGCAGCCCCAGCATTTT. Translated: CSARGGQPQHF.

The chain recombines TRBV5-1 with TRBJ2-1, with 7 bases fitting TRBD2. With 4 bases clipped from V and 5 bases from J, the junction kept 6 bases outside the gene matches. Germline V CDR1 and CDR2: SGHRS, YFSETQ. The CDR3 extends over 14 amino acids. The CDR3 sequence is CASSGERGNNEQFF. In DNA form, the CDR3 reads TGCGCCAGCAGCGGGGAGCGGGGTAACAATGAGCAGTTCTTC.

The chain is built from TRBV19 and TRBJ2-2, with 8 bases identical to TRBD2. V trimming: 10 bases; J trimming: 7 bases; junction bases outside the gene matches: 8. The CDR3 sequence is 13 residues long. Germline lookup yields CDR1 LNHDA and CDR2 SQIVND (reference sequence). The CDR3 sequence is CAIRGRGDGELFF. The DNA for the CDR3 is TGTGCCATTCGAGGGCGGGGGGACGGGGAGCTGTTTTTT.

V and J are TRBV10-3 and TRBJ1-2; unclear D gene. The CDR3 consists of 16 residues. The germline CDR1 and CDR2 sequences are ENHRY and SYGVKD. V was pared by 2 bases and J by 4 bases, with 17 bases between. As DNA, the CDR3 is TGTGCCATCAGTGAGCAAAAGGGAGGGCAGCTCTATGGCTACACCTTC. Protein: CAISEQKGGQLYGYTF.

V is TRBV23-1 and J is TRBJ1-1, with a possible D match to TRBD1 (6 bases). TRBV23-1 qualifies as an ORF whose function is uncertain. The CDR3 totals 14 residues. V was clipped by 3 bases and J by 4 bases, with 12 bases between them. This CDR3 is CASSHPGHSTEAFF. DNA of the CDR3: TGCGCCAGCAGTCACCCGGGACACAGCACTGAAGCTTTCTTT.

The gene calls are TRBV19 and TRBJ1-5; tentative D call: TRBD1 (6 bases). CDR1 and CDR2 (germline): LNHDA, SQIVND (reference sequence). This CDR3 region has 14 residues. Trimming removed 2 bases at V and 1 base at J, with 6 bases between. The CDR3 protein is CASSITGSNQPQHF. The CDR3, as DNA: TGTGCCAGTAGTATAACAGGGAGCAATCAGCCCCAGCATTTT.

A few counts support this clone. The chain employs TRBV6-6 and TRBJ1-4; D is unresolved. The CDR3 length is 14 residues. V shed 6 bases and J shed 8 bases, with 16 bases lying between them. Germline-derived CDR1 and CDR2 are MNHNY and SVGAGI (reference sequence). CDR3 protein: CASSFDPGGEKLFF. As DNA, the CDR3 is TGTGCCAGCAGCTTCGACCCGGGCGGGGAAAAACTGTTTTTT.

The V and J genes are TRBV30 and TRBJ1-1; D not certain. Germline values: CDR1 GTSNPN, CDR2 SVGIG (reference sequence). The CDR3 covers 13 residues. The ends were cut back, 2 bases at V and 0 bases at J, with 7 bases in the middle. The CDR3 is CAWSLQMNTEAFF. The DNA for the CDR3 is TGTGCCTGGAGTTTACAGATGAACACTGAAGCTTTCTTT.